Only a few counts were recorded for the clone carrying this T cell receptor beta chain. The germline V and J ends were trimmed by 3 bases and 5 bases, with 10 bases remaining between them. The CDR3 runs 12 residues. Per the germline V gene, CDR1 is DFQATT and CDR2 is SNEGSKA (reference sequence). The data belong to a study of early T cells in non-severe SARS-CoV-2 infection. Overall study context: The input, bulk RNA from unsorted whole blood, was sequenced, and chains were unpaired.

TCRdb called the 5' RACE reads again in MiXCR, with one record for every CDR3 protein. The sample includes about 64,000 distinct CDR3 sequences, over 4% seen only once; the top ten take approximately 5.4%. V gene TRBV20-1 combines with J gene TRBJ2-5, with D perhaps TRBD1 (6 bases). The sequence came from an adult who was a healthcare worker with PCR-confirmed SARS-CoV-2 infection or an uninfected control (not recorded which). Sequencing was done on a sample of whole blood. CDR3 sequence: CSASRQGETQYF. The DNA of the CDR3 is TGCAGTGCTAGTAGGCAGGGGGAGACCCAGTACTTC.